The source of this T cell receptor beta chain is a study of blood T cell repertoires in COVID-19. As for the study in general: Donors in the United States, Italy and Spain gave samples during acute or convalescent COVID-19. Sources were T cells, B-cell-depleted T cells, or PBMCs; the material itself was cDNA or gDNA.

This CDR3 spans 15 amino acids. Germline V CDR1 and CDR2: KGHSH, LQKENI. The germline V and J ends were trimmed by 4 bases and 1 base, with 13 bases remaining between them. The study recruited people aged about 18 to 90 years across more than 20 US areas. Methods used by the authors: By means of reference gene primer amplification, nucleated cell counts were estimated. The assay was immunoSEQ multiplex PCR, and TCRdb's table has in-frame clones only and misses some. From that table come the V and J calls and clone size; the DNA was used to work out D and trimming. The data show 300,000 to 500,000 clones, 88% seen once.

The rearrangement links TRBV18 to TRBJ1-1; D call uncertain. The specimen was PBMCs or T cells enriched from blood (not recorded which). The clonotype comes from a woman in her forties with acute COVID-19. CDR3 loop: CASSREGVKNTEAFF. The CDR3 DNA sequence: TGTGCCAGCTCACGGGAGGGCGTAAAGAACACTGAAGCTTTCTTT.